The 31 T cell receptor beta chains given below trace back to one sample, sequenced in a study of response to subunit inactivated influenza vaccine. MiXCR was run by TCRdb on the RT-PCR reads, yielding one entry per CDR3 protein. The sample gives around 580,000 distinct CDR3 sequences, about 12% of which show up once; 9.5% to 13% is in the top ten. The source was PBMCs from blood, collected on the day of vaccination. All receptors derive from a man aged 45-60 years who received an inactivated influenza vaccine.

The chain links TRBV5-1 to TRBJ2-2, with D maybe TRBD1 (6 bases). CDR1 and CDR2 (germline): SGHRS, YFSETQ. This CDR3 region has 15 residues. Trimming cost V 3 bases and J 4 bases, with 13 bases left between them. As DNA, the CDR3 is TGCGCCAGCAGCTCCCGACAGGACACCACCGGGGAGCTGTTTTTT. Translating gives CASSSRQDTTGELFF.

This clonotype showed up just a few times. The chain has TRBV5-1 and TRBJ2-3; D is possibly TRBD1 (6 bases). This CDR3 is built from 16 residues. Deletions cut 2 bases from V and 5 bases from J, with 18 bases between. CDR1 is SGHRS and CDR2 is YFSETQ in the germline V gene. CDR3 amino acids: CASSFNGGANGDTQYF. CDR3 sequence (DNA): TGCGCCAGCAGCTTTAATGGGGGCGCTAACGGAGATACGCAGTATTTT.

The rearrangement joins TRBV4-1 to TRBJ2-2; a possible D gene is TRBD1 (5 bases). Trimming shortened V by 5 bases and J by 3 bases, and 7 bases separated the two germline ends. The CDR3 length is 13 residues. Germline V CDR1 and CDR2: MGHRA, YSYEKL. The CDR3 here is CASSDSYTGELFF. The CDR3, as DNA: TGCGCCAGCAGCGACAGTTACACCGGGGAGCTGTTTTTT.

This clonotype was counted at least ten times. The chain joins TRBV28 to TRBJ1-5; TRBD1 matches 7 bases. The germline gives CDR1 MDHEN, CDR2 SYDVKM. This CDR3 has 15 residues. V shed 6 bases and J 3 bases; nucleotides not matched to a gene: 8. CDR3 loop: CASRTGTVPNQPQHF. As DNA, the CDR3 is TGTGCCAGCAGGACCGGGACAGTCCCCAATCAGCCCCAGCATTTT. The whole variable domain, remainder taken from reference TRBV28 and TRBJ1-5, is DVKVTQSSRYLVKRTGEKVFLECVQDMDHENMFWYRQDPGLGLRLIYFSYDVKMKEKGDIPEGYSVSREKKERFSLILESASTNQTSMYLCASRTGTVPNQPQHFGDGTRLSIL.

The table lists this clonotype with a count of one. The V gene is TRBV5-1, the J gene TRBJ2-7, with TRBD1 matching 10 bases. CDR1 SGHRS and CDR2 YFSETQ come from the germline V gene. The CDR3 consists of 13 residues. After removal of 5 bases from V and 4 bases from J, the junction contained 3 bases not matched to a gene. The CDR3 loop is CASRVGQGYEQYF. As DNA, the CDR3 is TGCGCCAGCAGAGTGGGACAGGGGTACGAGCAGTACTTC.

This clonotype has only a few counts. The chain couples TRBV4-3 to TRBJ2-3; 7 nucleotides agree with TRBD1. The CDR3 runs 15 residues. Trimming at V came to 5 bases and at J to 1 base, leaving 6 bases not matched to a gene. CDR1 and CDR2 (germline): LGHNA, YSLEER. The CDR3 loop is CASSGHRGGTDTQYF. The CDR3 DNA sequence: TGCGCCAGCAGCGGGCACAGGGGAGGCACAGATACGCAGTATTTT.

This clonotype was detected only a few times. This sequence joins TRBV24-1 and TRBJ2-1, with TRBD1 identical over 7 bases. With V trimmed by 3 bases and J by 12 bases, 10 bases remained unmatched. Germline values: CDR1 KGHDR, CDR2 SFDVKD. This CDR3 is built from 14 residues. CDR3 sequence reads: CATSDPGQALGQFF. The CDR3 DNA reads as TGTGCCACCAGTGATCCCGGACAGGCACTTGGGCAGTTCTTC.

The chain carries TRBV29-1 and TRBJ2-3; D ambiguous. Germline assignment: CDR1 SQVTM and CDR2 ANQGSEA. Trimming pared 6 bases from V and 2 bases from J, leaving 12 bases between. This CDR3 contains 13 residues. CDR3 in DNA: TGCAGCGTCCACGGGCGGTACACAGATACGCAGTATTTT. It translates to CSVHGRYTDTQYF.

This clonotype has more than one count but fewer than ten. J is TRBJ1-5 and V is TRBV7-2; D is unresolved. The CDR3 spans 14 residues. Deletions cut 1 base from V and 3 bases from J, with 7 bases between. Germline values: CDR1 SGHTA, CDR2 FQGNSA. The CDR3 nucleotides read TGTGCCAGCAGCTTAGTTGTTTTCAATCAGCCCCAGCATTTT. Translating gives CASSLVVFNQPQHF.

The gene calls are TRBV4-1 and TRBJ2-7, with TRBD1 matching 7 bases. J lost 3 bases, V lost 7 bases, and 9 bases had no gene match. This CDR3 is built from 14 residues. CDR1 and CDR2 (germline): MGHRA, YSYEKL. CDR3 residues: CASKPRQGSYEQYF. The CDR3 DNA is TGCGCCAGCAAACCTCGACAGGGCAGCTACGAGCAGTACTTC.

This clonotype came up a few times. V usage is TRBV4-3 and J usage is TRBJ2-1, with no clear D. V lost 0 bases and J 7 bases, leaving 7 bases between the germline ends. Germline CDR1 and CDR2: LGHNA and YSLEER. The CDR3 is 13 amino acids. CDR3 in DNA: TGCGCCAGCAGCCAAGAGTGGGGAAATGAGCAGTTCTTC. It is translated as CASSQEWGNEQFF.

The CDR3: CAWSPWSGELFF. CDR3 nucleotides: TGTGCCTGGAGCCCCTGGTCCGGGGAGCTGTTTTTT. This chain uses TRBV30 with TRBJ2-2; D gene uncertain. There are 12 residues in the CDR3. Trimming took off 3 bases at V and 6 bases at J, with 8 bases between the two ends. CDR1 is GTSNPN, CDR2 SVGIG, per germline (reference sequence).

This clonotype was seen repeatedly, ten times or more. This chain connects TRBV11-2 to TRBJ2-6; D is ambiguous. The CDR3 consists of 14 residues. V lost 7 bases, J lost 0 bases, and 7 bases lay in between. CDR1 is SGHAT, CDR2 FQNNGV, per germline. The CDR3 DNA reads TGTGCCAGCACCTCCTACTCTGGGGCCAACGTCCTGACTTTC. Translated, it gives CASTSYSGANVLTF.

This chain uses TRBV29-1 with TRBJ2-5; D tentatively reads TRBD1 or TRBD2 (5 bases each). In germline, CDR1 is SQVTM, CDR2 ANQGSEA. V lost 1 base to trimming and J lost 9 bases, with 18 bases between them. The CDR3 contains 14 residues. The DNA of the CDR3 is TGCAGCGTTGAAGTCTACGGGACCGCTCTCCCCCAGTACTTC. Its protein product is CSVEVYGTALPQYF.

The gene calls are TRBV7-2 and TRBJ2-3; 9 bases match TRBD2. Germline V gene sequence: CDR1 SGHTA, CDR2 FQGNSA. V gave up 1 base and J gave up 5 bases; unmatched junction bases: 4. The CDR3 is made up of 15 amino acids. Here the CDR3 DNA reads TGTGCCAGCAGCTTAGTGCGGGAGGGTCGAGATACGCAGTATTTT. Encoded protein: CASSLVREGRDTQYF.

J is TRBJ2-2 and V is TRBV25-1, with a tentative D call TRBD2 (6 bases). V was pared by 3 bases and J by 6 bases, with 11 bases between. The CDR3 is made up of 14 amino acids. Germline assignment: CDR1 MGHDK and CDR2 SYGVNS. The CDR3 DNA sequence: TGTGCCAGCAGTGAGGGAGGAGGGTCCGGGGAGCTGTTTTTT. Translating it yields CASSEGGGSGELFF. Looking up the rest from reference TRBV25-1 and TRBJ2-2 gives the full variable domain: EADIYQTPRYLVIGTGKKITLECSQTMGHDKMYWYQQDPGMELHLIHYSYGVNSTEKGDLSSESTVSRIRTEHFPLTLESARPSHTSQYLCASSEGGGSGELFFGEGSRLTVL.

A few counts support this clonotype. This rearrangement joins TRBV7-9 to TRBJ2-1; D may correspond to TRBD1 or TRBD2 (5 bases each). V gave up 1 base and J gave up 7 bases, with 11 bases separating them. The germline V gene encodes CDR1 SEHNR and CDR2 FQNEAQ (reference sequence). The CDR3 covers 14 residues. The CDR3 here is CASSLGWGGNEQFF. The CDR3 DNA is TGTGCCAGCAGCTTAGGTTGGGGCGGGAATGAGCAGTTCTTC.

This chain links TRBV12-3 or TRBV12-4 with TRBJ2-5, with TRBD1 matching over 7 bases. The CDR3 has 15 residues. Germline trimming cut 6 bases from V and 2 bases from J; bases unmatched to any gene: 9. The CDR3 is CASSLGDSLQETQYF. CDR3 nucleotide sequence: TGTGCCAGCAGCCTTGGGGACAGCTTGCAAGAGACCCAGTACTTC.

This clonotype occurred a few times. CDR3 protein: CASSSRDRGNTEAFF. Written as DNA, the CDR3 is TGCGCCAGCAGCTCTCGGGACAGGGGGAACACTGAAGCTTTCTTT. The chain carries TRBV5-1 and TRBJ1-1; 10 bases align to TRBD1. CDR3 size: 15 residues. CDR1 and CDR2 from the germline V gene are SGHRS and YFSETQ. V lost 3 bases to trimming and J lost 1 base; unmatched junction nucleotides: 3.

This clonotype was seen many times. Here the CDR3 DNA reads TGCGCCAGCAGCCCAGGAGGGGCCCACAATGAGCAGTTCTTC. Translating gives CASSPGGAHNEQFF. The gene calls are TRBV4-3 and TRBJ2-1; D is possibly TRBD2 (6 bases). This CDR3 comprises 14 residues. CDR1 is LGHNA, CDR2 YSLEER, per germline. Trimming left V 4 bases short and J 5 bases short, with 12 bases between.

This clonotype came up a few times. This chain links TRBV19 with TRBJ2-4; 7 nucleotides line up with TRBD1. J was trimmed by 0 bases and V by 4 bases; bases with no gene match: 3. This CDR3 spans 15 amino acids. Germline CDR1 reads LNHDA; CDR2 reads SQIVND (reference sequence). The CDR3 nucleotides read TGTGCCAGTAGTAGCCGGGACAGAGCCAAAAACATTCAGTACTTC. Encoded protein: CASSSRDRAKNIQYF. Filled out from reference TRBV19 and TRBJ2-4, the complete variable domain reads DGGITQSPKYLFRKEGQNVTLSCEQNLNHDAMYWYRQDPGQGLRLIYYSQIVNDFQKGDIAEGYSVSREKKESFPLTVTSAQKNPTAFYLCASSSRDRAKNIQYFGAGTRLSVL.

This clonotype was observed many times. The DNA of the CDR3 is TGCGCCAGCAGCTTGGGGGCAGGCGGGAATCCCCAGCATTTT. Encoded protein: CASSLGAGGNPQHF. V usage is TRBV5-1 and J usage is TRBJ1-5; D unresolved. Germline CDR1 is SGHRS and CDR2 is YFSETQ. The CDR3 contains 14 residues. Deletions cut 0 bases from V and 10 bases from J, with 14 bases between.

V gene TRBV12-3 or TRBV12-4 combines with J gene TRBJ2-7, with no clear D. The V and J ends lost 6 bases and 2 bases respectively, with 14 bases between them. The CDR3 sequence is 14 residues long. The CDR3 spells CASRSSGSPYEQYF. The DNA for the CDR3 is TGTGCCAGCAGGTCCTCCGGGTCCCCCTACGAGCAGTACTTC.

This chain's CDR3 is CASSQDVQLEKLFF. CDR3 nucleotide sequence: TGCGCCAGCAGCCAAGATGTGCAGCTAGAAAAACTGTTTTTT. The chain uses TRBV4-1 and TRBJ1-4; D is unresolved. Germline V gene lookup returns CDR1 MGHRA and CDR2 YSYEKL. This CDR3 is built from 14 residues. Trimming shortened V by 0 bases and J by 8 bases, and 10 bases separated the two germline ends.

This clonotype was counted between two and nine times. This sequence joins TRBV5-1 and TRBJ1-1, with TRBD1 identical over 8 bases. After removal of 0 bases from V and 8 bases from J, the junction contained 6 bases not matched to a gene. Germline V gives CDR1 SGHRS, CDR2 YFSETQ. The CDR3 covers 14 residues. The CDR3 DNA is TGCGCCAGCAGCTTGGAGTACAGGGGGGGAGAAGCTTTCTTT. Amino acid sequence: CASSLEYRGGEAFF.

This clonotype was seen a handful of times. The CDR3 spells CSARHGTVSTDTQYF. The CDR3 DNA is TGCAGTGCTAGACACGGGACAGTAAGCACAGATACGCAGTATTTT. The J gene is TRBJ2-3, the V gene TRBV20-1, with 7 bases aligning to TRBD1. The CDR3 is made up of 15 amino acids. Trimming took 2 bases from V and 0 from J; bases not matched to a gene: 5. Per the germline V gene, CDR1 is DFQATT and CDR2 is SNEGSKA (reference sequence).

This sequence joins TRBV24-1 and TRBJ2-1; D is possibly TRBD1 (6 bases). V lost 0 bases, J lost 4 bases, and 15 bases lay in between. The V gene's germline CDR1 is KGHDR and CDR2 SFDVKD. This CDR3 has 17 amino acids. The CDR3, as DNA: TGTGCCACCAGTGATTTGGGCAGGGGAAGGTCTTACAATGAGCAGTTCTTC. The encoded protein is CATSDLGRGRSYNEQFF.

This clonotype occurred many times. The rearrangement joins TRBV3-1 to TRBJ1-1; no clear D. Germline V gene data show CDR1 as LGHDT and CDR2 as YNNKEL (reference sequence). The CDR3 length is 20 residues. V lost 0 bases to trimming and J lost 1 base, with 24 bases between them. Here the CDR3 reads CASSQEILKWAGERNTEAFF. The CDR3 DNA follows: TGTGCCAGCAGCCAAGAAATCCTCAAATGGGCAGGAGAAAGGAACACTGAAGCTTTCTTT.

This clonotype was recorded a few times. The chain uses TRBV6-1 and TRBJ2-3; TRBD1 aligns across 8 bases. The CDR3 spans 14 residues. Germline-derived CDR1 and CDR2 are MNHNS and SASEGT. The V gene end was trimmed by 6 bases and the J gene end by 5 bases; junction bases not matched to a gene: 7. The CDR3 coding sequence is TGTGCCAGCAGCGCATTTACAGGGGGAGATACGCAGTATTTT. It codes for CASSAFTGGDTQYF.

The CDR3 region is CASSAGTRSTDTQYF. CDR3 nucleotide sequence: TGTGCCAGCAGCGCCGGGACCAGAAGCACAGATACGCAGTATTTT. The chain is built from TRBV9 and TRBJ2-3; D is tentatively TRBD1 or TRBD2 (5 bases each). The germline V and J ends were trimmed by 3 bases and 0 bases, with 11 bases remaining between them. From germline, CDR1 is SGDLS and CDR2 YYNGEE. The CDR3 sequence is 15 residues long.

This clonotype was observed a few times. The chain recombines TRBV7-9 with TRBJ2-4, with D tentatively TRBD2 (5 bases). Looked up from germline, CDR1 is SEHNR and CDR2 is FQNEAQ (reference sequence). The CDR3 sequence is 16 residues long. With 5 bases removed from V and 0 bases from J, the gap between germline ends came to 14 bases. DNA for the CDR3: TGTGCCAGCAGCAAGTACGGTGGACTAGCCAAAAACATTCAGTACTTC. Translating gives CASSKYGGLAKNIQYF.